The 25 T cell receptor beta chains given below trace back to one sample, sequenced in a study of blood T cell repertoires in COVID-19. The table came from immunoSEQ multiplex PCR; TCRdb's copy has only in-frame clones and leaves some out. The sample holds a few hundred thousand clones; 80% to 90% are singletons and the top ten take 7.2%. Sequenced: PBMCs or T cells enriched from blood (not recorded which). These receptor sequences come from a man aged 30-40 years in a cohort exposed to, infected with or recovered from COVID-19 (not recorded which).

The chain links TRBV19 to TRBJ1-2; the D gene is possibly TRBD1 (6 bases). The V end was cut by 5 bases, the J end by 2 bases, with 18 bases between. This CDR3 is 16 amino acids long. The germline gives CDR1 LNHDA, CDR2 SQIVND (reference sequence). CDR3 sequence (DNA): TGTGCCAGTAGTGTCCTTCAGGGGAGAGGAAACTATGGCTACACCTTC. Its translation: CASSVLQGRGNYGYTF. Combining the CDR3 with reference TRBV19 and TRBJ1-2 gives the whole variable domain DGGITQSPKYLFRKEGQNVTLSCEQNLNHDAMYWYRQDPGQGLRLIYYSQIVNDFQKGDIAEGYSVSREKKESFPLTVTSAQKNPTAFYLCASSVLQGRGNYGYTFGSGTRLTVV.

This rearrangement joins TRBV14 to TRBJ1-1; the D is unclear. This CDR3 is 15 amino acids long. Trimming took off 0 bases at V and 6 bases at J, with 14 bases between the two ends. Germline CDR1 and CDR2: SGHDN and FVKESK. In DNA, the CDR3 is TGTGCCAGCAGCCAAGAGTTATCGGGGATCGCTGAAGCTTTCTTT. Protein product: CASSQELSGIAEAFF.

The chain links TRBV9 to TRBJ2-1; D unresolved. The CDR3 contains 17 residues. Trimming removed 4 bases at V and 4 bases at J, with 21 bases between. Germline lookup yields CDR1 SGDLS and CDR2 YYNGEE. In DNA form, the CDR3 reads TGTGCCAGCAGCTCTAACCCCGGCGGTACGGCGTACAATGAGCAGTTCTTC. Residues: CASSSNPGGTAYNEQFF.

The chain combines TRBV11-2 with TRBJ2-7; D is unresolved. CDR1 and CDR2 (germline): SGHAT, FQNNGV. V was pared by 7 bases and J by 3 bases, with 13 bases between. The CDR3 is made up of 13 amino acids. CDR3 DNA: TGTGCCAGCACTTGGCAGCCGGGCTACGAGCAGTACTTC. Translated, it gives CASTWQPGYEQYF.

This clone has a handful of counts. The chain links TRBV7-2 to TRBJ2-1; D remains unclear. The CDR3 loop spans 15 amino acids. V was shortened by 5 bases and J by 6 bases, with 17 bases between the two germline ends. CDR1 SGHTA and CDR2 FQGNSA come from the germline V gene. This chain's CDR3 is CASSLLSVAPNEQFF. In DNA, the CDR3 is TGTGCCAGCAGCCTACTAAGTGTGGCACCCAATGAGCAGTTCTTC.

This chain connects TRBV19 to TRBJ2-7; 7 nucleotides line up with TRBD1. V was clipped by 6 bases and J by 2 bases; unmatched bases: 7. CDR3 length: 14 residues. CDR1 and CDR2 from the germline V gene are LNHDA and SQIVND (reference sequence). The CDR3 DNA follows: TGTGCCAGTAGCCAACAGGGGTGGACCTACGAGCAGTACTTC. Translation gives CASSQQGWTYEQYF.

J is TRBJ1-5 and V is TRBV24-1, with unresolved D. The CDR3 is 13 amino acids. Germline loops: CDR1 KGHDR, CDR2 SFDVKD. Trimming left V 7 bases short and J 3 bases short, with 9 bases between. The CDR3 nucleotides are TGTGCCACCAGGGAGAGGGACAATCAGCCCCAGCATTTT. It yields the protein CATRERDNQPQHF.

Here the CDR3 reads CASSHRVRELPSLNGYTF. In DNA form, the CDR3 reads TGTGCCAGCAGCCACCGGGTACGGGAACTCCCCTCCTTGAATGGCTACACCTTC. The chain carries TRBV7-9 and TRBJ1-2, with D unresolved. V was trimmed by 5 bases and J by 6 bases, leaving 28 bases between them. CDR3 length: 18 amino acids. The germline V gene encodes CDR1 SEHNR and CDR2 FQNEAQ (reference sequence).

The chain combines TRBV28 with TRBJ1-2; TRBD1 is a possible D gene (6 bases). CDR3 length: 16 residues. Germline V lookup: CDR1 MDHEN, CDR2 SYDVKM. V shed 0 bases and J shed 4 bases, with 15 bases lying between them. CDR3 coding DNA: TGTGCCAGCAGTTTATGGGAGGGGGGGTACCCCTATGGCTACACCTTC. Residues: CASSLWEGGYPYGYTF.

The V call is TRBV19, the J call TRBJ1-5; D might be TRBD1 (5 bases). CDR3 length: 15 amino acids. V was clipped by 6 bases and J by 5 bases, with 17 bases between them. Germline V gene sequence: CDR1 LNHDA, CDR2 SQIVND (reference sequence). This chain's CDR3 is CASSRGSGRDQPQHF. The CDR3 region has the DNA TGTGCCAGTAGCCGGGGGTCGGGACGGGATCAGCCCCAGCATTTT.

This clone came up once. The V and J genes are TRBV19 and TRBJ2-7; D might be TRBD1 (6 bases). The germline gives CDR1 LNHDA, CDR2 SQIVND (reference sequence). The germline V and J ends were trimmed by 5 bases and 0 bases, with 11 bases remaining between them. The CDR3 is 14 amino acids. CDR3 sequence reads: CASSDTGSSYEQYF. The CDR3 coding sequence is TGTGCCAGTAGTGATACAGGGAGCTCCTACGAGCAGTACTTC.

J is TRBJ1-3 and V is TRBV7-2, with 9 bases aligning to TRBD1. CDR1 and CDR2 from the germline V gene are SGHTA and FQGNSA. Germline trimming cut 4 bases from V and 8 bases from J; bases unmatched to any gene: 6. The length of the CDR3 is 14 residues. Written as DNA, the CDR3 is TGTGCCAGCAGCTCCAGGACAGGGGCCGACACCATATATTTT. Translated: CASSSRTGADTIYF.

J is TRBJ1-1 and V is TRBV27; TRBD1 might be the D (5 bases). The CDR3 totals 14 residues. The V end was cut by 2 bases, the J end by 3 bases, with 10 bases between. CDR1 and CDR2 (germline): MNHEY, SMNVEV (reference sequence). CDR3 DNA: TGTGCCAGCAGTTTAAGAGCAGGGTACACTGAAGCTTTCTTT. Its protein is CASSLRAGYTEAFF.

V gene TRBV6-5 combines with J gene TRBJ2-7, with 7 bases fitting TRBD2. V shed 2 bases and J 2 bases; nucleotides not matched to a gene: 6. The CDR3 covers 15 residues. Germline lookup yields CDR1 MNHEY and CDR2 SVGAGI. CDR3 nucleotide sequence: TGTGCCAGCAGTTACGAAGGCGGGAGAACCTACGAGCAGTACTTC. Translated: CASSYEGGRTYEQYF.

The genes are TRBV11-3 and TRBJ1-1; TRBD1 matches 9 bases. Trimming removed 2 bases from V and 8 bases from J; junction bases left unmatched: 9. Germline CDR1 reads SGHNT; CDR2 reads YENEEA. This CDR3 is built from 15 residues. The CDR3 is CASSLTSDRGTEAFF. The CDR3 DNA follows: TGTGCCAGCAGCTTAACCTCTGACAGGGGGACCGAAGCTTTCTTT.

This chain links TRBV23-1 with TRBJ2-7, with D perhaps TRBD1 (7 bases). TRBV23-1 is noted as an ORF with a role that remains uncertain. CDR3 length equals 19 residues. The ends were cut back, 2 bases at V and 2 bases at J, with 25 bases in the middle. The CDR3 sequence: CASSQPLGVEGAQTYEQYF. As DNA, the CDR3 is TGCGCCAGCAGTCAACCCCTGGGTGTGGAGGGGGCCCAGACCTACGAGCAGTACTTC.

The rearrangement uses TRBV3-1 (or the pseudogene TRBV3-2) and TRBJ1-5; no firm D call. Germline CDR1 reads LGHDT; CDR2 reads YNNKEL (reference sequence). The CDR3 runs 12 residues. The V and J ends lost 4 bases and 7 bases respectively, with 8 bases between them. CDR3 nucleotide sequence: TGTGCCAGCAGCCTCCGGGAGCAGCCCCAGCATTTT. Amino acids: CASSLREQPQHF.

This sequence joins TRBV7-8 and TRBJ2-6; 7 bases align to TRBD1. The CDR3 has 15 amino acids. The V and J ends lost 3 bases and 4 bases, in that order; junction bases with no gene match: 3. Germline CDR1 is SGHVS and CDR2 is FQNEAQ. The CDR3, as DNA: TGTGCCAGCAGCTTGACAGGGACCGGGGCCAACGTCCTGACTTTC. Translated, it gives CASSLTGTGANVLTF.

The chain carries TRBV14 and TRBJ2-3; D remains unclear. Germline V gene sequence: CDR1 SGHDN, CDR2 FVKESK. This CDR3 has 12 amino acids. The germline V and J ends were trimmed by 4 bases and 6 bases, with 8 bases remaining between them. The CDR3 reads CASSPTGDTQYF. The DNA of the CDR3 is TGTGCCAGCAGCCCCACCGGGGATACGCAGTATTTT.

The chain uses TRBV5-1 and TRBJ1-1; 8 positions agree with TRBD1. Germline V gives CDR1 SGHRS, CDR2 YFSETQ. Losses at the gene ends were 0 bases for V and 5 bases for J; bases not matched to a gene: 6. There are 15 residues in the CDR3. CDR3: CASSLARGLRTEAFF. The CDR3 DNA follows: TGCGCCAGCAGCTTGGCCAGGGGGCTAAGGACTGAAGCTTTCTTT.

The chain joins TRBV24-1 to TRBJ2-1, with a tentative D call TRBD1 (5 bases). The CDR3 extends over 13 amino acids. V gave up 5 bases and J gave up 9 bases, with 13 bases separating them. Germline loops: CDR1 KGHDR, CDR2 SFDVKD. The CDR3 is CATSVLGHGEQFF. CDR3 in DNA: TGTGCCACCAGTGTCCTTGGACATGGTGAGCAGTTCTTC.

This clone was recorded a few times. The chain couples TRBV28 to TRBJ2-2, with TRBD2 as a possible D gene (5 bases). The CDR3 runs 13 residues. CDR1 and CDR2 (germline): MDHEN, SYDVKM. V was pared by 11 bases and J by 0 bases, with 10 bases between. CDR3 DNA: TGTGCCGTAGAGGGAACGAACACCGGGGAGCTGTTTTTT. This gives the protein CAVEGTNTGELFF. Full variable domain (rest looked up from reference TRBV28 and TRBJ2-2): DVKVTQSSRYLVKRTGEKVFLECVQDMDHENMFWYRQDPGLGLRLIYFSYDVKMKEKGDIPEGYSVSREKKERFSLILESASTNQTSMYLCAVEGTNTGELFFGEGSRLTVL.

A single count supports this clone. The chain links TRBV6-2 or TRBV6-3 to TRBJ2-7; TRBD2 matches at 13 bases. From germline, CDR1 is MNHEY and CDR2 SVGEGT. J lost 3 bases, V lost 3 bases, and 8 bases had no gene match. The CDR3 runs 17 residues. The CDR3 sequence: CASSYGTSGTGLYEQYF. In DNA form, the CDR3 reads TGTGCCAGCAGTTATGGGACTAGCGGGACCGGACTCTACGAGCAGTACTTC.

The V gene is TRBV5-1, the J gene TRBJ2-3; 13 bases map to TRBD2. The CDR3 is made up of 16 amino acids. The trim removed 4 bases at V and 3 bases at J, leaving 5 bases unmatched. CDR1 and CDR2 (germline): SGHRS, YFSETQ. This CDR3 reads CASSTGTSGTTDTQYF. Here the CDR3 DNA reads TGCGCCAGCAGCACAGGGACTAGCGGGACTACAGATACGCAGTATTTT.

The rearrangement uses TRBV11-2 and TRBJ2-2; 9 bases fit TRBD1. V trimming: 7 bases; J trimming: 7 bases; junction bases outside the gene matches: 16. CDR3 length equals 17 residues. CDR1 and CDR2 from the germline V gene are SGHAT and FQNNGV. The CDR3 here is CASTSIRQGGNVGELFF. The CDR3 DNA sequence: TGTGCCAGCACCTCGATCCGACAGGGGGGCAATGTCGGGGAGCTGTTTTTT.